This T cell receptor beta chain was obtained from a study of blood T cell repertoires in COVID-19. The wider study: Some COVID-19 samples were acute and others convalescent; all came from the United States, Italy and Spain. PBMCs, B-cell-depleted T cells, or T cells were the source of the cDNA or gDNA that made up the material.

The germline V gene encodes CDR1 SGHTS and CDR2 YDEGEE. The CDR3 spans 12 residues. Trimming took 4 bases from V and 7 from J, leaving 6 bases between them. The sample holds many counts of this clone. Sequencing used immunoSEQ multiplex PCR; TCRdb keeps in-frame clones, though not all of them. The sample carries approximately 430,000 clones, 86% recorded once. This TCR was sampled from a woman aged 25 to 39 with active or convalescent COVID-19. This chain uses TRBV5-8 with TRBJ1-6; D ambiguous. The source material was peripheral blood. CDR3 amino acids: CASSPRNSPLHF. The CDR3 DNA is TGTGCCAGCAGCCCGAGGAATTCACCCCTCCACTTT.